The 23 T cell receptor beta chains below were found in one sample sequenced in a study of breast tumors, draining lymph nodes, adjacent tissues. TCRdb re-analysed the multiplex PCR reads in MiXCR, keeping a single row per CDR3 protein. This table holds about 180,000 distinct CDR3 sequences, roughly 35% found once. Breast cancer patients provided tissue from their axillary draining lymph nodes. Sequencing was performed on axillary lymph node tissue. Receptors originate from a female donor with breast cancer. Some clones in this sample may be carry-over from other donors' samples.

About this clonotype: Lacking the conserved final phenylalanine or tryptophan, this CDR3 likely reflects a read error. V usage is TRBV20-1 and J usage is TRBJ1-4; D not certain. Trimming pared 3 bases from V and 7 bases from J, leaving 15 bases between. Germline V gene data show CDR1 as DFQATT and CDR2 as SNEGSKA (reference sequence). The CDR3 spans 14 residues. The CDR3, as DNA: TGCAGTGCTAGTCTCGAGTTCGGAAGTGAAAAACTGTTTGTT. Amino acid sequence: CSASLEFGSEKLFV.

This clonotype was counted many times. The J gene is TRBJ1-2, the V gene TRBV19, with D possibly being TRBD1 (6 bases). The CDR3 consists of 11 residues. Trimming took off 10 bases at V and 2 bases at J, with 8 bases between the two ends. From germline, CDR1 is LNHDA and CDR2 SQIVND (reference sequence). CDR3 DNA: TGTGCCACCCAGGGGAACTATGGCTACACCTTC. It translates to CATQGNYGYTF.

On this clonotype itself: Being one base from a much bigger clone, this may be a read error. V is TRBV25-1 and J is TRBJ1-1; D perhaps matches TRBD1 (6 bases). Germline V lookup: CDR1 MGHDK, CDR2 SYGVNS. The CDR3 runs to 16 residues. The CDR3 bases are TGTGCCAGCAGTGAATCAATCTTGGCTGGGGGCGCTGAAGCTTCCTTT. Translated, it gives CASSESILAGGAEASF.

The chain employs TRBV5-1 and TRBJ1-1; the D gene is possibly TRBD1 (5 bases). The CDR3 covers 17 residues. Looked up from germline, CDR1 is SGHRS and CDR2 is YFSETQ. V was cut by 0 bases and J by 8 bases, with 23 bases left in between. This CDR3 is CASSLGMGGGVLSEAFF. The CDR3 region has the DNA TGCGCCAGCAGCTTGGGTATGGGGGGAGGGGTGCTTTCGGAAGCTTTCTTT.

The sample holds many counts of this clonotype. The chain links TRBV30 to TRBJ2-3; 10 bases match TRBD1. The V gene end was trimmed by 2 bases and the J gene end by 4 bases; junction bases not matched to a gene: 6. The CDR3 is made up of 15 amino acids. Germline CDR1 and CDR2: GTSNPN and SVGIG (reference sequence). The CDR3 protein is CAWSKGQGLADTQYF. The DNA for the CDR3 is TGTGCCTGGAGTAAGGGACAGGGGTTGGCAGATACGCAGTATTTT.

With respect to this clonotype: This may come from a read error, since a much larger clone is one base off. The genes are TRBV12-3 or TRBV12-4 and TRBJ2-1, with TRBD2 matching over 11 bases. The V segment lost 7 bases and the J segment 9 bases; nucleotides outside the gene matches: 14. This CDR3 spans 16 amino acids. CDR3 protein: CASKSELAGVVGEQFF. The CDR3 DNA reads TGTGCCAGCAAGTCAGAACTAGCGGGAGTGGTCGGTGAGCAGTTCTTC.

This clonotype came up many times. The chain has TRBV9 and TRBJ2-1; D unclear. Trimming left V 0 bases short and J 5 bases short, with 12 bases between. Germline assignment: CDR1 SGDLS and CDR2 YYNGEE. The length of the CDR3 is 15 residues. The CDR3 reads CASSVDPFGDNEQFF. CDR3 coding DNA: TGTGCCAGCAGCGTAGACCCGTTTGGGGACAATGAGCAGTTCTTC.

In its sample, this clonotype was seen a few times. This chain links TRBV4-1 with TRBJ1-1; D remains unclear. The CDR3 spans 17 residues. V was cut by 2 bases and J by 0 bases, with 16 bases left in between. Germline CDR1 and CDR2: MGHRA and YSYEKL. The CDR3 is CASSQSPTVVMNTEAFF. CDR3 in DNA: TGCGCCAGCAGCCAATCACCCACGGTCGTCATGAACACTGAAGCTTTCTTT.

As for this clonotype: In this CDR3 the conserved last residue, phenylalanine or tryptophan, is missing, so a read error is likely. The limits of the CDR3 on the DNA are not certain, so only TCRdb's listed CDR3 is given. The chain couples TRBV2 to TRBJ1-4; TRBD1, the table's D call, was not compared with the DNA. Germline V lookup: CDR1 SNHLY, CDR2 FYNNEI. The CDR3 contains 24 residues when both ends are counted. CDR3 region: CASSAYPSVQETQYFGPGTRQTVL.

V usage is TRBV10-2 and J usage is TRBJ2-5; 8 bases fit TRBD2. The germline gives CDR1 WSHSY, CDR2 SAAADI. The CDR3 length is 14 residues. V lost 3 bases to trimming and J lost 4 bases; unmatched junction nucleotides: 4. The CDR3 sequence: CASSDVSGRETQYF. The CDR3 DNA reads TGCGCCAGCAGTGATGTCAGCGGGAGAGAGACCCAGTACTTC.

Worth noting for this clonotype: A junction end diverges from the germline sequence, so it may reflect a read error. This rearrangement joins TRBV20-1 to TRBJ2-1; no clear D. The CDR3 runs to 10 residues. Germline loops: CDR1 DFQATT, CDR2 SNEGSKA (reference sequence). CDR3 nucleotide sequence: TGCAGTGCTGGAGTTAGTGAGCAGTCCTTC. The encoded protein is CSAGVSEQSF.

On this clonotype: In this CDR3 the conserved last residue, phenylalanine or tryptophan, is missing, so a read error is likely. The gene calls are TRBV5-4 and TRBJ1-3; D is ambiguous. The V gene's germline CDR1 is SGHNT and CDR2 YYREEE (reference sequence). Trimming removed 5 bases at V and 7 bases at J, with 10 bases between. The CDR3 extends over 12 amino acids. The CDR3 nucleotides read TGTGCCAGCAGGGGTCTAGGGAACACCATATATTCT. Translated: CASRGLGNTIYS.

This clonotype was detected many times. Here the CDR3 DNA reads TGTGCCAGCAGTTTGCGCAGGGAAGGGACCCAGTACTTC. Translation: CASSLRREGTQYF. V usage is TRBV12-3 or TRBV12-4 and J usage is TRBJ2-5; a weak D match, TRBD1 (5 bases). The CDR3 length is 13 residues. Trimming pared 3 bases from V and 7 bases from J, leaving 12 bases between.

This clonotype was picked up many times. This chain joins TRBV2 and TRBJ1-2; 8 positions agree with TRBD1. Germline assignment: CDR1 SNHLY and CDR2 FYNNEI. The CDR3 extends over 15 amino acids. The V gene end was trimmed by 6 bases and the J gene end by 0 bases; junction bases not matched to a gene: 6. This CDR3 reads CASSQETGANYGYTF. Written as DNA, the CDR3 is TGTGCCAGCAGCCAAGAGACAGGGGCTAACTATGGCTACACCTTC. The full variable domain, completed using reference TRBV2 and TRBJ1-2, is EPEVTQTPSHQVTQMGQEVILRCVPISNHLYFYWYRQILGQKVEFLVSFYNNEISEKSEIFDDQFSVERPDGSNFTLKIRSTKLEDSAMYFCASSQETGANYGYTFGSGTRLTVV.

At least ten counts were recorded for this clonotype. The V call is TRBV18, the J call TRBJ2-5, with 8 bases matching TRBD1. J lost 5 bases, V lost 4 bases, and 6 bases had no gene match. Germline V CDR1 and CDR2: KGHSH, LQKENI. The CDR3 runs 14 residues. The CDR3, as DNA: TGTGCCAGCTCACATGGACAGGGTGGGGAGACCCAGTACTTC. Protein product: CASSHGQGGETQYF.

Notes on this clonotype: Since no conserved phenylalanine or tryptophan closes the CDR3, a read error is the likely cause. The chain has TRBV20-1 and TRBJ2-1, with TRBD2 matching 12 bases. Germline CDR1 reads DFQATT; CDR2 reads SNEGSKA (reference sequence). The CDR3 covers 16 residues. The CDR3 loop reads CNANGLAGHSYNEQFL. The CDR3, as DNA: TGCAATGCCAACGGACTAGCGGGGCACTCCTACAATGAGCAGTTCCTC.

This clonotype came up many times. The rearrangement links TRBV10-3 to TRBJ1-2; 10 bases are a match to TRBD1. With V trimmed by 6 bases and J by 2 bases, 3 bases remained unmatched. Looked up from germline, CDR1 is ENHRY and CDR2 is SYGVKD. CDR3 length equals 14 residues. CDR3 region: CAIRRDRGNYGYTF. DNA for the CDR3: TGTGCCATCAGAAGGGACAGGGGCAACTATGGCTACACCTTC.

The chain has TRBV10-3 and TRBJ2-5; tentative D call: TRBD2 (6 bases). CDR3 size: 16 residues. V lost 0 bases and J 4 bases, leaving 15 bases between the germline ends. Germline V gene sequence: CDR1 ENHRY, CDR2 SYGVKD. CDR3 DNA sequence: TGTGCCATCAGTGAGTCTCTTGGGGGGAGCGCAGAGACCCAGTACTTC. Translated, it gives CAISESLGGSAETQYF.

DNA of the CDR3: TGTGCCAGCAGCGTAGTCGGGGACGGCTATGGCTACACCATATATTTT. Its translation is CASSVVGDGYGYTIYF. This chain links TRBV9 with TRBJ1-3; TRBD1 is a possible D gene (5 bases). V lost 0 bases, J lost 8 bases, and 18 bases lay in between. The V gene's germline CDR1 is SGDLS and CDR2 YYNGEE. This CDR3 region has 16 residues.

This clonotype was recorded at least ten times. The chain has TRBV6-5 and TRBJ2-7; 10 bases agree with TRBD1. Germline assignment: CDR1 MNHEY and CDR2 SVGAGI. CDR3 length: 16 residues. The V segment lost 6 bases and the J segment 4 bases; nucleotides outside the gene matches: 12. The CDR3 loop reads CASSGIRRDRGYEQYF. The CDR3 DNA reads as TGTGCCAGCAGCGGGATTCGCCGGGACAGGGGATACGAGCAGTACTTC.

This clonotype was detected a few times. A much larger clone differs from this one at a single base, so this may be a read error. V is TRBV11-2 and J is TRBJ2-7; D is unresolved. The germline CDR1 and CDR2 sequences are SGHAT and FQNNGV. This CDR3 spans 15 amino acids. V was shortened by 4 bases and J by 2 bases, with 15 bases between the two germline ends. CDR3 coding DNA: TGTGCCAGCAGCTCCCGGGTCCGGGCCACCTACGAGCAGTACTTC. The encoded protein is CASSSRVRATYEQYF.

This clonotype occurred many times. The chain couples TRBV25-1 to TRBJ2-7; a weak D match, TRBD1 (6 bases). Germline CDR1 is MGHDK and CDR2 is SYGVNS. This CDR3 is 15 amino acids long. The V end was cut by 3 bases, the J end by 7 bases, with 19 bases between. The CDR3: CASSEGFATGSEQYF. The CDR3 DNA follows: TGTGCCAGCAGTGAGGGATTCGCAACAGGGAGTGAGCAGTACTTC.

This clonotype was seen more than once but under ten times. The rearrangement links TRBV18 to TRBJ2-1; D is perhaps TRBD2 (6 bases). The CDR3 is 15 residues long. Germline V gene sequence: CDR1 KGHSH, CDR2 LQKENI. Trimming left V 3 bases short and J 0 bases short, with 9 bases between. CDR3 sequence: CASSPFGSSYNEQFF. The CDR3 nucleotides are TGTGCCAGCTCACCCTTCGGGAGCTCCTACAATGAGCAGTTCTTC.